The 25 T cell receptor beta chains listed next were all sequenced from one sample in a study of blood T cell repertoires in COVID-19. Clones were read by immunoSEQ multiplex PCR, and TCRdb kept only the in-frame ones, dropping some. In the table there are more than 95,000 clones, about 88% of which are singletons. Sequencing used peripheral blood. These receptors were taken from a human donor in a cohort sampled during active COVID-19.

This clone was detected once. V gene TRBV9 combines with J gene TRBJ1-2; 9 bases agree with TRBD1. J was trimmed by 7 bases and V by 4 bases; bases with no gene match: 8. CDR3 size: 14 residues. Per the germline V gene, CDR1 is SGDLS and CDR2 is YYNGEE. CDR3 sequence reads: CASSTTGGAFGYTF. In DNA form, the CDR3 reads TGTGCCAGCAGCACTACAGGGGGCGCATTTGGCTACACCTTC.

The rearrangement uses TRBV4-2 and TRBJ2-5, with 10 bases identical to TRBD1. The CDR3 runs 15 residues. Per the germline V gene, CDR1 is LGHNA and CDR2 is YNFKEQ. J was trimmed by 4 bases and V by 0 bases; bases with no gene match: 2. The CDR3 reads CASSQEWDRGETQYF. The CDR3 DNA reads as TGTGCCAGCAGCCAAGAATGGGACAGGGGAGAGACCCAGTACTTC.

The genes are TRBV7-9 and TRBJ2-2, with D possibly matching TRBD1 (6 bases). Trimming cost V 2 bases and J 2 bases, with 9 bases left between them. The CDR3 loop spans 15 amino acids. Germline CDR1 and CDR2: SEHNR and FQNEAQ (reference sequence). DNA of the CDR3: TGTGCCAGCAGCTTATCAGGGGCCAACACCGGGGAGCTGTTTTTT. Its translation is CASSLSGANTGELFF. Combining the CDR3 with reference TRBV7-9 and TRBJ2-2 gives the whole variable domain DTGVSQNPRHKITKRGQNVTFRCDPISEHNRLYWYRQTLGQGPEFLTYFQNEAQLEKSRLLSDRFSAERPKGSFSTLEIQRTEQGDSAMYLCASSLSGANTGELFFGEGSRLTVL.

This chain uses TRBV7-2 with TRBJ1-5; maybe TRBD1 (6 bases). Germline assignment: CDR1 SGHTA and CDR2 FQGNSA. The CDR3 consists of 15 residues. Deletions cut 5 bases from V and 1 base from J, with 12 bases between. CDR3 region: CASSLRGGSNQPQHF. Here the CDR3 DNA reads TGTGCCAGCAGCCTCCGAGGGGGAAGCAATCAGCCCCAGCATTTT.

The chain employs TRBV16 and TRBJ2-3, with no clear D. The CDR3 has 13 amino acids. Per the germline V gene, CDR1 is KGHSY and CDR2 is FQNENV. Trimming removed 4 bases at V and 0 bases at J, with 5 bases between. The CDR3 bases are TGTGCCAGCAGCCGGAGTAGCACAGATACGCAGTATTTT. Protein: CASSRSSTDTQYF. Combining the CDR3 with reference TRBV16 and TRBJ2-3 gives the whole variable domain GEEVAQTPKHLVRGEGQKAKLYCAPIKGHSYVFWYQQVLKNEFKFLISFQNENVFDETGMPKERFSAKCLPNSPCSLEIQATKLEDSAVYFCASSRSSTDTQYFGPGTRLTVL.

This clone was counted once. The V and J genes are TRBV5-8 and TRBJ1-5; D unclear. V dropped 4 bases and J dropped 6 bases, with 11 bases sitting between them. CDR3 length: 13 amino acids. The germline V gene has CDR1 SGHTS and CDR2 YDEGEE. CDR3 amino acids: CASSPGGFQPQHF. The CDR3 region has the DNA TGTGCCAGCAGCCCCGGCGGGTTTCAGCCCCAGCATTTT.

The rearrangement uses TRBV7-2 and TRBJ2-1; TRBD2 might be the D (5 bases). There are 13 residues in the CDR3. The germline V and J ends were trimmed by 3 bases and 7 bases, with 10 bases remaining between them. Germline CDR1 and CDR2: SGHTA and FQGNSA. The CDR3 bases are TGTGCCAGCAGCTTTATAACGGGAAATGAGCAGTTCTTC. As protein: CASSFITGNEQFF.

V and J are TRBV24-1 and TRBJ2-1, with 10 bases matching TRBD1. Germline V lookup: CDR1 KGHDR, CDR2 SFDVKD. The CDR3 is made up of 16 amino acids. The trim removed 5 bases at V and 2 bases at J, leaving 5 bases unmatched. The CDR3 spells CATSASGTGAYNEQFF. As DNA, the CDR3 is TGTGCCACCAGTGCTTCCGGGACAGGGGCCTACAATGAGCAGTTCTTC.

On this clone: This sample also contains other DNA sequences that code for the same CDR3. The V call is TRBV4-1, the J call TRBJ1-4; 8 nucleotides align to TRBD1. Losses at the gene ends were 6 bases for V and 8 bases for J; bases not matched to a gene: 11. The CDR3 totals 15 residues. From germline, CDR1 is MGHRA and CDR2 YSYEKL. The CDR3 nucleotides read TGCGCCAGCAGTCAGGACAGGGTGACGCGAGAAAAACTGTTTTTT. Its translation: CASSQDRVTREKLFF.

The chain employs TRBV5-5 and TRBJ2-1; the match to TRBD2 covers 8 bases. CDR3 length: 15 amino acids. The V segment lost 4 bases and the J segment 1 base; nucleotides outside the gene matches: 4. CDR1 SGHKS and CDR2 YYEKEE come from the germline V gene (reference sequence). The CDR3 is CASSKLAGSYNEQFF. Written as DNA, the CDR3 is TGTGCCAGCAGCAAGCTAGCGGGTTCCTACAATGAGCAGTTCTTC.

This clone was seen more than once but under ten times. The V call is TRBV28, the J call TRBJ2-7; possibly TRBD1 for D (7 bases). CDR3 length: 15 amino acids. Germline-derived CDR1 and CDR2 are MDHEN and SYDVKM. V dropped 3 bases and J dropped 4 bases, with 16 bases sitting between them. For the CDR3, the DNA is TGTGCCAGCAGTTTGATGGCAGGGGGGATTTACGAGCAGTACTTC. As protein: CASSLMAGGIYEQYF.

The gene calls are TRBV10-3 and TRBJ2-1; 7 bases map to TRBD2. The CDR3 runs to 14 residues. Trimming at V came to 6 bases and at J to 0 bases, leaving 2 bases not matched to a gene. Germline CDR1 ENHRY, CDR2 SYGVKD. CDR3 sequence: CAIRGGGSYNEQFF. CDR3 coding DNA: TGTGCCATCAGGGGCGGGGGCTCCTACAATGAGCAGTTCTTC.

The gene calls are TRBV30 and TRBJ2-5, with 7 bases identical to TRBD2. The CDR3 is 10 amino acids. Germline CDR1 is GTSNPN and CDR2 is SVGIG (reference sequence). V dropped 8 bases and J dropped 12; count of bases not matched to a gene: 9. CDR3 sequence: CAGGGAEEYF. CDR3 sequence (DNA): TGTGCCGGGGGGGGAGCAGAAGAGTACTTC.

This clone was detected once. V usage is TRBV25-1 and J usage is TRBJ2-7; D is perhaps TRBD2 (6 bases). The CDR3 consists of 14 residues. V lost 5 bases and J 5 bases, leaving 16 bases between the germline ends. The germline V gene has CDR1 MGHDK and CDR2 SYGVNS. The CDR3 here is CASSHRTNPDEQYF. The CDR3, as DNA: TGTGCCAGCAGTCACCGGACTAACCCTGACGAGCAGTACTTC.

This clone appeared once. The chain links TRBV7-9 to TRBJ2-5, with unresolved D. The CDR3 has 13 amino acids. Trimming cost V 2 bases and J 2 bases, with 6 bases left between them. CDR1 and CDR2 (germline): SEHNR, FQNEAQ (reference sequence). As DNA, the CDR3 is TGTGCCAGCAGCTTATCAGTACAAGAGACCCAGTACTTC. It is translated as CASSLSVQETQYF.

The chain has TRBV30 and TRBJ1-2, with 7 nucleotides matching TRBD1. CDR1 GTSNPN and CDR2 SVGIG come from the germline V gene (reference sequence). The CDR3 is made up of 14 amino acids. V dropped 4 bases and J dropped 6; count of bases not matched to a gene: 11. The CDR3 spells CAWTQTGPHDGYTF. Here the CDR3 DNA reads TGTGCCTGGACCCAGACAGGGCCGCACGATGGCTACACCTTC.

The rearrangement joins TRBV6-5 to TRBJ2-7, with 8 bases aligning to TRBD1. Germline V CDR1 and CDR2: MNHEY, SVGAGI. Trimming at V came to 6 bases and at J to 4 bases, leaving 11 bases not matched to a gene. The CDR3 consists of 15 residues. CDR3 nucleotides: TGTGCCAGCAGAACTGGACAGGGTGGAAATTACGAGCAGTACTTC. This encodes CASRTGQGGNYEQYF.

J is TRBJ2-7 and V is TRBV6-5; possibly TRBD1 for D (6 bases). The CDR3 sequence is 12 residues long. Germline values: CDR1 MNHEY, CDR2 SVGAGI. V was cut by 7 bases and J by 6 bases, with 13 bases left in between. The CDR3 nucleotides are TGTGCCAGCAAGGCAGGGGCGGGCGAGCAGTACTTC. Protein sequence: CASKAGAGEQYF.

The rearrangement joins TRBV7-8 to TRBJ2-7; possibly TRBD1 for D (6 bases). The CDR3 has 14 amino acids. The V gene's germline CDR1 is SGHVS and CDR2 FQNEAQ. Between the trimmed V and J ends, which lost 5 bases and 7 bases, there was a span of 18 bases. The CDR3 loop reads CASSARDTVWEQYF. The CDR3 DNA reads TGTGCCAGCAGCGCCCGGGACACAGTTTGGGAGCAGTACTTC.

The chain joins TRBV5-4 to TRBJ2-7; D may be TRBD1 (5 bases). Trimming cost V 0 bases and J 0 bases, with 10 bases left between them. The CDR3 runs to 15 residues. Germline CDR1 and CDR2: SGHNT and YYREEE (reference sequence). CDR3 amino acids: CASSLDAGNSYEQYF. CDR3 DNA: TGTGCCAGCAGCTTGGATGCAGGGAACTCCTACGAGCAGTACTTC.

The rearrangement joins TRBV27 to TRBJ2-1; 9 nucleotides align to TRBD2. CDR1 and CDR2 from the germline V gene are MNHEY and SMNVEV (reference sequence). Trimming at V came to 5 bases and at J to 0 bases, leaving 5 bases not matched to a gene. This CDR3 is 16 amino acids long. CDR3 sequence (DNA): TGTGCCAGCAGTCGACTAGCGGTGAGCTCCTACAATGAGCAGTTCTTC. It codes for CASSRLAVSSYNEQFF.

The CDR3 here is CASSDRRNTGELFF. For the CDR3, the DNA is TGCGCCAGCAGCGACAGGCGAAACACCGGGGAGCTGTTTTTT. The chain is built from TRBV10-2 and TRBJ2-2; the D gene is possibly TRBD1 (6 bases). The CDR3 totals 14 residues. Looked up from germline, CDR1 is WSHSY and CDR2 is SAAADI. V lost 6 bases, J lost 2 bases, and 10 bases lay in between.

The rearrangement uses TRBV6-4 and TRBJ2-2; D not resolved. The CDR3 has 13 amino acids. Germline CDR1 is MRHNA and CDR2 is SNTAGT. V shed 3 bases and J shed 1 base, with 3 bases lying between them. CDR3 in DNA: TGTGCCAGCAGTGATCTGAACACCGGGGAGCTGTTTTTT. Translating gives CASSDLNTGELFF.

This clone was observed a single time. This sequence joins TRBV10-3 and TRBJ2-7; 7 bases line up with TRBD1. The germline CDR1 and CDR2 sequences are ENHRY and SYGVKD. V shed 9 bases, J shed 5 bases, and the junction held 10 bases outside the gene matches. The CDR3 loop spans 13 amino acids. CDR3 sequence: CAMQETGIDEQYF. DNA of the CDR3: TGTGCCATGCAGGAGACAGGGATCGACGAGCAGTACTTC.

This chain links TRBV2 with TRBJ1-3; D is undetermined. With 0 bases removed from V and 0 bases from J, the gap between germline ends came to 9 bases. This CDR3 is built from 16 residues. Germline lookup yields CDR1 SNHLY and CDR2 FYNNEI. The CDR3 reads CASSEAGRNSGNTIYF. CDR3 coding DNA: TGTGCCAGCAGTGAAGCGGGCAGGAACTCTGGAAACACCATATATTTT.